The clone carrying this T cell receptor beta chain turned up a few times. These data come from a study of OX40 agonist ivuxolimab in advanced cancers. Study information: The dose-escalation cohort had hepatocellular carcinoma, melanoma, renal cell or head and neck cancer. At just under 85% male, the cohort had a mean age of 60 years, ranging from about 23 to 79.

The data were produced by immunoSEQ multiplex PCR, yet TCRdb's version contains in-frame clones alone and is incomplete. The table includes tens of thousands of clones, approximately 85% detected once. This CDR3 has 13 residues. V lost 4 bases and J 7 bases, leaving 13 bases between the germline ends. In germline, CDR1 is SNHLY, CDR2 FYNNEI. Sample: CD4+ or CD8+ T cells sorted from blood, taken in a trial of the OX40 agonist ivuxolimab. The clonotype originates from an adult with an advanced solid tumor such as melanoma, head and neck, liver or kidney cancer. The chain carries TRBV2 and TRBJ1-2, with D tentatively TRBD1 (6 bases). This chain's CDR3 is CASSGSRGGGYTF. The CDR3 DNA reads TGTGCCAGCAGTGGAAGCAGGGGAGGTGGCTACACCTTC.